Shown below are 20 T cell receptor beta chains from a single sample sequenced in a study of T cells after yellow fever vaccination. A single record per CDR3 protein comes from TCRdb applying MiXCR to the 5' RACE reads. This table holds about 250,000 distinct CDR3 sequences, approximately 3.6% found once. Sequenced here: PBMCs, sampled 15 days after the yellow fever booster vaccination. Receptors originate from a man between 18 and 29 years old who received the YFV17D yellow fever vaccine.

This clonotype has a count of ten or more. V gene TRBV5-1 combines with J gene TRBJ2-2, with 8 bases matching TRBD1. CDR1 is SGHRS, CDR2 YFSETQ, per germline. V dropped 6 bases and J dropped 1; count of bases not matched to a gene: 5. CDR3 length equals 15 residues. CDR3 nucleotide sequence: TGCGCCAGCATCTCCGGGACAGGGAACACCGGGGAGCTGTTTTTT. This sequence encodes CASISGTGNTGELFF.

This clonotype has at least ten counts. The chain links TRBV6-5 to TRBJ2-7; D perhaps matches TRBD1 (5 bases). Germline V CDR1 and CDR2: MNHEY, SVGAGI. The V gene lost 2 bases and the J gene lost 3 bases, with 11 bases spanning the gap. CDR3 size: 14 residues. The CDR3 loop is CASSYEQRGYEQYF. Written as DNA, the CDR3 is TGTGCCAGCAGTTACGAGCAAAGGGGCTACGAGCAGTACTTC.

This clonotype was detected many times. The chain uses TRBV5-1 and TRBJ1-2; weak D call: TRBD1 (5 bases). From germline, CDR1 is SGHRS and CDR2 YFSETQ. There are 13 residues in the CDR3. Trimming shortened V by 1 base and J by 4 bases, and 8 bases separated the two germline ends. CDR3 sequence reads: CASSLTTGYGYTF. CDR3 sequence (DNA): TGCGCCAGCAGCTTGACCACAGGCTATGGCTACACCTTC.

This clonotype was detected many times. The chain has TRBV7-8 and TRBJ1-3; 8 bases are shared with TRBD1. This CDR3 has 15 amino acids. V was pared by 5 bases and J by 2 bases, with 5 bases of the junction left unmatched. Germline loops: CDR1 SGHVS, CDR2 FQNEAQ. CDR3 sequence (DNA): TGTGCCAGCAGCCCGGACAGGGCTCCTGGAAACACCATATATTTT. Its protein product is CASSPDRAPGNTIYF.

This clonotype occurred many times. The rearrangement links TRBV29-1 to TRBJ2-3, with D tentatively TRBD1 (6 bases). Germline values: CDR1 SQVTM, CDR2 ANQGSEA. The CDR3 covers 14 residues. The CDR3 DNA reads as TGCGGCGGCCGCAGGGGCGTTGGAACAGATACGCAGTATTTT. Protein sequence: CGGRRGVGTDTQYF.

The sample holds many counts of this clonotype. CDR3 amino acids: CASSYHFQTGPSPLHF. CDR3 DNA: TGTGCCAGCAGTTACCATTTCCAGACAGGCCCTTCACCCCTCCACTTT. The gene calls are TRBV6-2 or TRBV6-3 and TRBJ1-6; D possibly corresponds to TRBD1 (6 bases). This CDR3 comprises 16 residues. Germline-derived CDR1 and CDR2 are MNHEY and SVGEGT. The V and J ends lost 2 bases and 9 bases respectively, with 17 bases between them.

A remark on this clonotype: Given a much more abundant clone one base away, this may be a read error. The rearrangement joins TRBV6-2 or TRBV6-3 to TRBJ1-5, with TRBD1 identical over 8 bases. The CDR3 runs 16 residues. Germline CDR1 reads MNHEY; CDR2 reads SVGEGT. The ends lost 6 bases at V and 4 bases at J; junction bases unmatched: 11. The CDR3 coding sequence is TGTGCCAGCAGGGGGAAGGAGACAGGGGTTAATCAGCCCCAGCATTTT. Its protein is CASRGKETGVNQPQHF.

This clonotype was recorded many times. This chain links TRBV20-1 with TRBJ1-3; 7 bases fit TRBD1. This CDR3 region has 14 residues. CDR1 and CDR2 from the germline V gene are DFQATT and SNEGSKA (reference sequence). V was clipped by 5 bases and J by 2 bases; unmatched bases: 6. CDR3 loop: CSAVDRMPGNTIYF. The DNA of the CDR3 is TGCAGTGCTGTGGACAGGATGCCTGGAAACACCATATATTTT.

This clonotype came up many times. The chain recombines TRBV12-3 or TRBV12-4 with TRBJ1-1, with unresolved D. Trimming took 2 bases from V and 6 from J, leaving 7 bases between them. This CDR3 comprises 12 residues. The CDR3 loop reads CASSLPRSEAFF. The CDR3 nucleotides are TGTGCCAGCAGTTTACCTCGGTCTGAAGCTTTCTTT.

In this sample, this clonotype turned up many times. This chain connects TRBV7-8 to TRBJ2-5, with TRBD1 matching over 7 bases. V dropped 5 bases and J dropped 2; count of bases not matched to a gene: 11. Germline CDR1 reads SGHVS; CDR2 reads FQNEAQ. The CDR3 is made up of 16 amino acids. CDR3: CASSPNRDSRQETQYF. Here the CDR3 DNA reads TGTGCCAGCAGCCCGAACCGGGACAGTAGACAAGAGACCCAGTACTTC.

In this sample, this clonotype turned up many times. The gene calls are TRBV6-6 and TRBJ1-3; 9 nucleotides line up with TRBD1. With V trimmed by 6 bases and J by 2 bases, 5 bases remained unmatched. Germline values: CDR1 MNHNY, CDR2 SVGAGI (reference sequence). There are 15 residues in the CDR3. The CDR3 reads CASRTQGAPGNTIYF. The CDR3 DNA is TGTGCCAGCAGGACACAGGGGGCGCCTGGAAACACCATATATTTT.

This clonotype was observed many times. The chain employs TRBV7-2 and TRBJ2-1; a possible D gene is TRBD2 (6 bases). This CDR3 is 15 amino acids long. Trimming cost V 3 bases and J 7 bases, with 16 bases left between them. Germline V gene sequence: CDR1 SGHTA, CDR2 FQGNSA. CDR3 nucleotides: TGTGCCAGCAGCTTCCGCGGGACCGCGAGAAATGAGCAGTTCTTC. Translated, it gives CASSFRGTARNEQFF.

This clonotype was recorded a few times. The chain employs TRBV6-5 and TRBJ2-3; TRBD1 matches 8 bases. The length of the CDR3 is 15 residues. Unmatched junction bases numbered 15, after V lost 7 bases and J lost 9 bases. Looked up from germline, CDR1 is MNHEY and CDR2 is SVGAGI. The CDR3 region is CASTKTTGGWDTQYF. CDR3 bases: TGTGCCAGCACCAAAACAACAGGGGGTTGGGACACGCAGTATTTT.

This clonotype has a count of ten or more. The CDR3 bases are TGCGCCAGCAGCCAAGATCCAGGGATAATACCTTCACCCCTCCACTTT. Residues: CASSQDPGIIPSPLHF. The gene calls are TRBV4-1 and TRBJ1-6; weak D call: TRBD1 (5 bases). The V gene's germline CDR1 is MGHRA and CDR2 YSYEKL. The CDR3 consists of 16 residues. Trimming cost V 0 bases and J 9 bases, with 15 bases left between them.

At least ten counts were recorded for this clonotype. This chain joins TRBV6-5 and TRBJ2-2; D is possibly TRBD1 or TRBD2 (6 bases each). The V and J ends lost 8 bases and 6 bases respectively, with 19 bases between them. This CDR3 is 15 amino acids long. CDR1 and CDR2 (germline): MNHEY, SVGAGI. DNA for the CDR3: TGTGCCAGCGGTTTGGACACGGGGGCGGCCGGGGAGCTGTTTTTT. As protein: CASGLDTGAAGELFF.

In this sample, this clonotype turned up many times. This rearrangement joins TRBV12-3 or TRBV12-4 to TRBJ2-2, with a possible D match to TRBD1 (6 bases). This CDR3 has 15 amino acids. Trimming pared 5 bases from V and 0 bases from J, leaving 10 bases between. DNA of the CDR3: TGTGCCAGCAGTCTCGGGACACCGAACACCGGGGAGCTGTTTTTT. Residues: CASSLGTPNTGELFF.

This clonotype came up many times. The chain has TRBV6-5 and TRBJ2-2, with 9 positions matching TRBD2. From germline, CDR1 is MNHEY and CDR2 SVGAGI. The CDR3 is made up of 16 amino acids. J lost 2 bases, V lost 5 bases, and 6 bases had no gene match. CDR3 sequence reads: CASSRSGGTNTGELFF. CDR3 sequence (DNA): TGTGCCAGCAGTCGAAGCGGGGGGACTAACACCGGGGAGCTGTTTTTT.

This clonotype was counted many times. V usage is TRBV7-6 and J usage is TRBJ2-7, with D perhaps TRBD2 (5 bases). Germline values: CDR1 SGHVS, CDR2 FNYEAQ. V lost 11 bases to trimming and J lost 6 bases, with 26 bases between them. This CDR3 is built from 15 residues. The CDR3 loop is CAEGMVRYLPGEQYF. CDR3 nucleotides: TGTGCCGAGGGAATGGTGCGGTACTTACCCGGCGAGCAGTACTTC.

This clonotype was observed many times. V gene TRBV5-1 combines with J gene TRBJ2-1, with D possibly TRBD2 on 5 matching bases. The CDR3 runs 13 residues. The V and J ends lost 7 bases and 3 bases respectively, with 11 bases between them. CDR1 and CDR2 from the germline V gene are SGHRS and YFSETQ. The CDR3 DNA reads as TGCGCCAGCGCAAGGAGCGGCTACAATGAGCAGTTCTTC. It specifies CASARSGYNEQFF.

This clonotype was seen at least ten times. The chain has TRBV6-2 or TRBV6-3 and TRBJ2-4; a weak D match, TRBD2 (6 bases). The CDR3 totals 16 residues. V lost 6 bases to trimming and J lost 3 bases, with 18 bases between them. The germline V gene encodes CDR1 MNHEY and CDR2 SVGEGT. For the CDR3, the DNA is TGTGCCAGCAGCCTAAGAGTTAGCGGACTCAAAAACATTCAGTACTTC. It codes for CASSLRVSGLKNIQYF.